This T cell receptor (beta chain) originates from a study of CD8 T cells in Susac syndrome. Overall study findings and caveats: The study recognized that the number of individuals in its TCR sequencing and HLA analysis was relatively small.

CDR1 and CDR2 (germline): DFQATT, SNEGSKA (reference sequence). V lost 5 bases to trimming and J lost 5 bases; unmatched junction nucleotides: 5. The CDR3 covers 12 residues. A word on this clonotype: What it binds is not known.

After extraction with the RNeasy kit, about 0.5 to 1 ug of the RNA was reverse transcribed using random hexamers. With immunoSEQ multiplex PCR, TCR beta CDR3 was amplified across 54 Vbeta and 13 Jbeta. MiXCR, applied by TCRdb to the immunoSEQ multiplex PCR reads, yields one record per CDR3 protein. Of about 84,000 distinct CDR3 sequences in the sample, about 93% are singletons; the top ten hold around 0.34%. This rearrangement joins TRBV20-1 to TRBJ1-1; 7 bases are shared with TRBD1. The sample consisted of CD8+ T cells from PBMCs. This receptor was taken from a human donor in good health. DNA of the CDR3: TGCAGTGCTCCAGGGGGAAAAACTGAAGCTTTCTTT. It encodes CSAPGGKTEAFF.